This T cell receptor (beta chain) was sequenced for a study of blood T cell repertoires in COVID-19. Trimming took off 5 bases at V and 2 bases at J, with 24 bases between the two ends. This CDR3 is 18 amino acids long. Germline V CDR1 and CDR2: SGHVS, FQNEAQ. This clone occurred once. Clinical history reported by participants formed the basis on which cohorts were assigned. Data came from immunoSEQ multiplex PCR; TCRdb stores just in-frame clones and leaves some out. The sample lists over 350,000 clones, 91% occurring once. The genes are TRBV7-8 and TRBJ2-5; D might be TRBD2 (5 bases). Sequencing was done on a sample of PBMCs or T cells enriched from blood (not recorded which). This receptor was taken from a woman aged 35 to 49 who had been exposed to COVID-19. This CDR3 is CASSQTSFSGTTQETQYF. DNA of the CDR3: TGTGCCAGCAGCCAAACCTCGTTCAGCGGCACGACTCAAGAGACCCAGTACTTC. The entire variable domain, with the rest obtained from reference TRBV7-8 and TRBJ2-5, is as follows: GAGVSQSPRYKVAKRGQDVALRCDPISGHVSLFWYQQALGQGPEFLTYFQNEAQLDKSGLPSDRFFAERPEGSVSTLKIQRTQQEDSAVYLCASSQTSFSGTTQETQYFGPGTRLLVL.